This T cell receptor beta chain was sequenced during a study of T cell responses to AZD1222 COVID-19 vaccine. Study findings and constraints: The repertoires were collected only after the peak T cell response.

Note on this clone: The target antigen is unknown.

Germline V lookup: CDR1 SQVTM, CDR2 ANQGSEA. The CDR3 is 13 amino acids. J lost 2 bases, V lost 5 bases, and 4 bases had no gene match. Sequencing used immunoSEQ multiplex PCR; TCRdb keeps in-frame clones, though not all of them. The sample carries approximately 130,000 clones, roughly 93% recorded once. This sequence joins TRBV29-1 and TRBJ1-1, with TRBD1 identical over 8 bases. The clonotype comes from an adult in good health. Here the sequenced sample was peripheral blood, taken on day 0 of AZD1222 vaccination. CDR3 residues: CSVRTGPNTEAFF. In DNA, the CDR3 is TGCAGCGTTAGGACAGGGCCCAACACTGAAGCTTTCTTT.